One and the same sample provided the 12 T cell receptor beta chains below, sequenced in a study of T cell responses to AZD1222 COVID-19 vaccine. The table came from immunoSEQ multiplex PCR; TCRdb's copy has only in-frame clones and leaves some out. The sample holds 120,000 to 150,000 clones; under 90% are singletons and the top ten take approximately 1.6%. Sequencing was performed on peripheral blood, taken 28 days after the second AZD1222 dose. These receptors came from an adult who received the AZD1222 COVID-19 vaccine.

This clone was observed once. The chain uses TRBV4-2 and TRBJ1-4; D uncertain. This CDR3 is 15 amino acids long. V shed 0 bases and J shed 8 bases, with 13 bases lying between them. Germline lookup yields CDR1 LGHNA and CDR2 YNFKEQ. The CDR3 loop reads CASSQDGSNREKLFF. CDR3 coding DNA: TGTGCCAGCAGCCAAGATGGTAGTAATAGGGAAAAACTGTTTTTT.

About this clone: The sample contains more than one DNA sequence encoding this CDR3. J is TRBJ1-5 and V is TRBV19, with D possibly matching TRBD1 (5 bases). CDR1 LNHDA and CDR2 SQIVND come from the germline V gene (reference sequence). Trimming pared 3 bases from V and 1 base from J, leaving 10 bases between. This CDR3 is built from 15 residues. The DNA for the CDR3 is TGTGCCAGTAGTATCGGGGGACGGAGCAATCAGCCCCAGCATTTT. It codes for CASSIGGRSNQPQHF.

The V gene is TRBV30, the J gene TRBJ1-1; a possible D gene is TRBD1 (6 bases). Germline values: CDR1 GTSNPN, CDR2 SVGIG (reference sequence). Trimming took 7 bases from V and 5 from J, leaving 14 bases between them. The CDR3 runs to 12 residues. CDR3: CAYTGFRTEAFF. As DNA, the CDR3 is TGTGCCTACACAGGGTTCCGGACTGAAGCTTTCTTT.

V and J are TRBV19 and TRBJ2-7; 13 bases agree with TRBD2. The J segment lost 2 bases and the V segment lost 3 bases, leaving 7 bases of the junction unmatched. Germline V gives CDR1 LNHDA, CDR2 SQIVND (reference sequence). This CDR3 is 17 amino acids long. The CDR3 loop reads CASSIYQGTSGAYEQYF. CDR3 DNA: TGTGCCAGTAGTATCTACCAGGGGACTAGCGGGGCCTACGAGCAGTACTTC.

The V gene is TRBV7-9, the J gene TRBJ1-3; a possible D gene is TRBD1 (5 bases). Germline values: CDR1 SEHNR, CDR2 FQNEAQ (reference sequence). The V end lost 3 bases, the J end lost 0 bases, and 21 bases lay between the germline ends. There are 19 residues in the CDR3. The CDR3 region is CASSFRRVRGNSSGNTIYF. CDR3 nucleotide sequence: TGTGCCAGCAGCTTCCGTCGGGTGAGGGGCAACAGCTCTGGAAACACCATATATTTT.

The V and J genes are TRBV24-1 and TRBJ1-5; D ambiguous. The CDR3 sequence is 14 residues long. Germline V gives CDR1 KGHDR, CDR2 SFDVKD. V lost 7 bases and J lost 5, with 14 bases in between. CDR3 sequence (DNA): TGTGCCACCAGCGCAGGACCCTACTATCAGCCCCAGCATTTT. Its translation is CATSAGPYYQPQHF.

Here the CDR3 reads CATINSYNEQFF. CDR3 sequence (DNA): TGTGCCACCATTAATTCCTACAATGAGCAGTTCTTC. The chain employs TRBV6-5 and TRBJ2-1; D is uncertain. Germline values: CDR1 MNHEY, CDR2 SVGAGI. This CDR3 spans 12 amino acids. Trimming cost V 10 bases and J 1 base, with 8 bases left between them.

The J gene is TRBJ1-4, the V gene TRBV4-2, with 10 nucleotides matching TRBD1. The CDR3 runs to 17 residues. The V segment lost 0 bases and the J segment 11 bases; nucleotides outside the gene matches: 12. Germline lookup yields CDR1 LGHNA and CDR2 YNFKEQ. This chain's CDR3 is CASSQDVWDRGFEKLFF. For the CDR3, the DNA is TGTGCCAGCAGCCAAGATGTCTGGGACAGGGGATTTGAGAAACTGTTTTTT.

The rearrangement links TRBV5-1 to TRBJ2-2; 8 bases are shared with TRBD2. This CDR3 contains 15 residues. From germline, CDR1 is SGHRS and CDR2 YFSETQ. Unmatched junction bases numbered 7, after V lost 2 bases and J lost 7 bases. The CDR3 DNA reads TGCGCCAGCAGCTTAGCCGGGAGGGCCAGCGGGGAGCTGTTTTTT. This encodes CASSLAGRASGELFF.

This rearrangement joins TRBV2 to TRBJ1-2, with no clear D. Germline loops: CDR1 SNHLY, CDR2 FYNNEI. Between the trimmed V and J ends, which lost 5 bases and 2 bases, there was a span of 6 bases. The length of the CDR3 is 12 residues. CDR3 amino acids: CASSLQNYGYTF. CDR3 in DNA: TGTGCCAGCAGTTTACAGAACTATGGCTACACCTTC.

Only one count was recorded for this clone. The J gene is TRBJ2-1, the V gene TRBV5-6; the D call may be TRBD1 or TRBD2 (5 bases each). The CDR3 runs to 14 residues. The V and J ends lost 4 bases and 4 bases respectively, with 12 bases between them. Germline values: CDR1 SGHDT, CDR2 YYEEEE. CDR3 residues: CASSVGATYNEQFF. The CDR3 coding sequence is TGTGCCAGCAGCGTCGGGGCCACTTACAATGAGCAGTTCTTC.

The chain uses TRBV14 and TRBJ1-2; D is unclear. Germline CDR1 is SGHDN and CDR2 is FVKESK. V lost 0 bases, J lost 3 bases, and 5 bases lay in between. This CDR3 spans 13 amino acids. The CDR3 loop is CASSQDRDYGYTF. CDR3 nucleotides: TGTGCCAGCAGCCAAGATCGGGACTATGGCTACACCTTC. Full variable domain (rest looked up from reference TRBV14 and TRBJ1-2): EAGVTQFPSHSVIEKGQTVTLRCDPISGHDNLYWYRRVMGKEIKFLLHFVKESKQDESGMPNNRFLAERTGGTYSTLKVQPAELEDSGVYFCASSQDRDYGYTFGSGTRLTVV.